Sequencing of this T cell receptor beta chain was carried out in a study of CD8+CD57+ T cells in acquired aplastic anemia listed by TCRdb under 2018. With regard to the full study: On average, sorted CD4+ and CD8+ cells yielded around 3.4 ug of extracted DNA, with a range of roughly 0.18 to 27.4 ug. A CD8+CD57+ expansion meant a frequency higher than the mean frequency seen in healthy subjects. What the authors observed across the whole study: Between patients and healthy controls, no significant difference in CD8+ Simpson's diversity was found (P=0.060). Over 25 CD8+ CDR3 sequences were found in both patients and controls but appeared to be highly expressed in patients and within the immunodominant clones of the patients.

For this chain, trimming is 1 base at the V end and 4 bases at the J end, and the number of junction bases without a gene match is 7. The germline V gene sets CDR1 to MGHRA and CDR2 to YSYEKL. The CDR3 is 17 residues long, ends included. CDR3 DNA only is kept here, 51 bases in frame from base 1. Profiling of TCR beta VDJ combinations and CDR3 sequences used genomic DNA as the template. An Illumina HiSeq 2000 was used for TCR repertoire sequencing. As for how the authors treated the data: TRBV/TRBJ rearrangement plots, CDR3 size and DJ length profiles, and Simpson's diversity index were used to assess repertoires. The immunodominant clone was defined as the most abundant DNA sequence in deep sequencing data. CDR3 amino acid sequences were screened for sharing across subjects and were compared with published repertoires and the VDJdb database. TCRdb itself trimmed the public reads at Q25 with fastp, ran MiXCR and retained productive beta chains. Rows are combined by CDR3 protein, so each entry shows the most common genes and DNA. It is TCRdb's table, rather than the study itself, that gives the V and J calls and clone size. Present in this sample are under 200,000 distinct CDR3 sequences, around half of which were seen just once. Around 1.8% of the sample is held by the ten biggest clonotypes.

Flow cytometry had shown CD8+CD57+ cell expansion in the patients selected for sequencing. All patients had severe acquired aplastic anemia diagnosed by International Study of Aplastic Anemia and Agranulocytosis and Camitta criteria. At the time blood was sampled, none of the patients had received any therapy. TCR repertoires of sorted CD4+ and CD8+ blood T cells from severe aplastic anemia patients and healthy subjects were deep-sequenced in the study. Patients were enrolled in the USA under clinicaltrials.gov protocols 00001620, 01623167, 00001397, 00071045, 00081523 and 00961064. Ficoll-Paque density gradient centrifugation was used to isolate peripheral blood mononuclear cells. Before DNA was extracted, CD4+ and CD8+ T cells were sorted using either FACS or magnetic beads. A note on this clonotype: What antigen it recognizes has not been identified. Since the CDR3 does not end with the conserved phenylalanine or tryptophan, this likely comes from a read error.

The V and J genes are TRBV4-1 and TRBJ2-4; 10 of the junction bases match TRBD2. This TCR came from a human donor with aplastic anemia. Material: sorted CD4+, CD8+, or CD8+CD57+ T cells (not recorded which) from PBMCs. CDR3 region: CASSQGGASGGKNIQYL. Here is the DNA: TGCGCCAGCAGCCAAGGGGGGGCTAGCGGGGGAAAAAACATTCAGTACCTC.